These T cell receptor beta chains were read from a single sample in a study of cytomegalovirus exposure and HLA in healthy donors. Profiling relied on immunoSEQ multiplex PCR, and the TCRdb table lists in-frame clones only, not all of them. There are tens of thousands of clones in the sample; about 71% occur only once, and under 8.5% lies in the top ten. Sequencing input: PBMCs. These receptors all come from a man aged 55 to 70 in good health and CMV-seronegative. Each CDR3 is given with its conserved first and last residue. Each record gives: clone size, V gene, J gene, CDR3 length, D gene, CDR3 protein, CDR3 DNA. D genes are given only for firm matches. Expanded clones are given a class, and other clones once, few, many or no size at all.

abundance: .; v_gene: TRBV10-3; j_gene: TRBJ2-6; len: 19; d_gene: .; CDR3aa: CAIRKKEGSPSSGANVLTF; CDR3nt: TGTGCCATCAGGAAAAAGGAGGGGAGTCCGAGCTCTGGGGCCAACGTCCTGACTTTC
abundance: .; v_gene: TRBV10-3; j_gene: TRBJ1-2; len: 16; d_gene: .; CDR3aa: CAISSGRPPTSYGYTF; CDR3nt: TGTGCCATCAGTTCCGGGAGGCCACCAACTTCATATGGCTACACCTTC
abundance: many; v_gene: TRBV5-6; j_gene: TRBJ2-6; len: 17; d_gene: TRBD1; CDR3aa: CASSLWAGGSGANVLTF; CDR3nt: TGTGCCAGCAGCCTTTGGGCAGGGGGCTCTGGGGCCAACGTCCTGACTTTC
abundance: .; v_gene: TRBV7-9; j_gene: TRBJ2-1; len: 17; d_gene: TRBD2; CDR3aa: CASRPAGRAGLYNEQFF; CDR3nt: TGTGCCAGCAGACCGGCGGGGAGAGCGGGGTTGTACAATGAGCAGTTCTTC
abundance: few; v_gene: TRBV6-1; j_gene: TRBJ2-2; len: 13; d_gene: TRBD1; CDR3aa: CALGQGDTGELFF; CDR3nt: TGTGCCCTGGGACAGGGGGACACCGGGGAGCTGTTTTTT
abundance: few; v_gene: TRBV7-9; j_gene: TRBJ2-5; len: 14; d_gene: .; CDR3aa: CASSLSRGEETQYF; CDR3nt: TGTGCCAGCAGCTTGAGCAGGGGAGAAGAGACCCAGTACTTC
abundance: few; v_gene: TRBV4-2; j_gene: TRBJ2-7; len: 16; d_gene: TRBD2; CDR3aa: CASGNPIAGGPYEQYF; CDR3nt: TGTGCCAGCGGGAACCCCATAGCGGGAGGGCCCTACGAGCAGTACTTC
abundance: few; v_gene: TRBV6-1; j_gene: TRBJ2-7; len: 14; d_gene: .; CDR3aa: CASSDQDESYEQYF; CDR3nt: TGTGCCAGCAGTGACCAGGATGAGTCCTACGAGCAGTACTTC
abundance: .; v_gene: TRBV6-1; j_gene: TRBJ2-5; len: 13; d_gene: TRBD1; CDR3aa: CASRGQGQETQYF; CDR3nt: TGTGCCAGCAGAGGACAGGGCCAAGAGACCCAGTACTTC
abundance: .; v_gene: TRBV10-3; j_gene: TRBJ2-2; len: 14; d_gene: TRBD1; CDR3aa: CAIRGQGSTGELFF; CDR3nt: TGTGCCATCAGGGGACAGGGAAGCACCGGGGAGCTGTTTTTT
abundance: .; v_gene: TRBV7-9; j_gene: TRBJ1-3; len: 16; d_gene: TRBD1; CDR3aa: CASNNAGGSSGNTIYF; CDR3nt: TGTGCCAGCAATAATGCAGGGGGCTCGTCGGGAAACACCATATATTTT
abundance: .; v_gene: TRBV19; j_gene: TRBJ1-5; len: 13; d_gene: TRBD1; CDR3aa: CASIGRGDQPQHF; CDR3nt: TGTGCCAGTATCGGCAGGGGGGATCAGCCCCAGCATTTT
abundance: .; v_gene: TRBV11-2; j_gene: TRBJ2-5; len: 14; d_gene: TRBD1; CDR3aa: CASSQGVTRETQYF; CDR3nt: TGTGCCAGCAGCCAGGGGGTAACTCGAGAGACCCAGTACTTC
abundance: few; v_gene: TRBV2; j_gene: TRBJ1-2; len: 15; d_gene: .; CDR3aa: CASSFDGYGNYGYTF; CDR3nt: TGTGCCAGCAGTTTTGACGGGTACGGGAACTATGGCTACACCTTC
abundance: .; v_gene: TRBV5-1; j_gene: TRBJ2-3; len: 16; d_gene: TRBD2; CDR3aa: CASSSVAGGGADTQYF; CDR3nt: TGCGCCAGCAGCTCCGTAGCGGGAGGCGGTGCAGATACGCAGTATTTT
abundance: .; v_gene: TRBV25-1; j_gene: TRBJ2-7; len: 12; d_gene: .; CDR3aa: CASSTSSYEQYF; CDR3nt: TGTGCCAGTAGTACAAGCTCCTACGAGCAGTACTTC
abundance: .; v_gene: TRBV18; j_gene: TRBJ1-3; len: 15; d_gene: TRBD1; CDR3aa: CASSPGLQGGNTIYF; CDR3nt: TGTGCCAGCTCACCTGGATTACAGGGGGGAAACACCATATATTTT
abundance: few; v_gene: TRBV19; j_gene: TRBJ1-1; len: 15; d_gene: TRBD1; CDR3aa: CASSIDFPTGAEAFF; CDR3nt: TGTGCCAGTAGTATAGATTTCCCGACAGGGGCTGAAGCTTTCTTT
abundance: few; v_gene: TRBV4-1; j_gene: TRBJ2-1; len: 18; d_gene: TRBD2; CDR3aa: CASSQEFSGGAGYNEQFF; CDR3nt: TGCGCCAGCAGCCAAGAATTTAGCGGGGGCGCGGGTTACAATGAGCAGTTCTTC
abundance: .; v_gene: TRBV7-9; j_gene: TRBJ2-7; len: 13; d_gene: .; CDR3aa: CASSGQGDYEQYF; CDR3nt: TGTGCCAGCAGTGGGCAGGGCGACTACGAGCAGTACTTC
abundance: .; v_gene: TRBV4-1; j_gene: TRBJ1-6; len: 17; d_gene: .; CDR3aa: CASSQDSGQRPFWTLHF; CDR3nt: TGCGCCAGCAGCCAAGATTCCGGACAGCGTCCGTTCTGGACCCTCCACTTT
abundance: few; v_gene: TRBV4-3; j_gene: TRBJ1-2; len: 14; d_gene: .; CDR3aa: CASSRLGGLGGYTF; CDR3nt: TGCGCCAGCAGCCGCCTGGGAGGCTTGGGTGGCTACACCTTC
abundance: .; v_gene: TRBV15; j_gene: TRBJ1-3; len: 13; d_gene: TRBD1; CDR3aa: CATSTSTGTEIHF; CDR3nt: TGTGCCACCAGCACCTCCACCGGGACAGAGATCCATTTT